This paragraph covers one T cell receptor (beta chain) sequence. Measured with immunoSEQ multiplex PCR; TCRdb has only the in-frame clones, and not every one. The sample records about 140,000 clones, 92% being singletons. The data are from a study of T cell responses to AZD1222 COVID-19 vaccine. The sequencing used peripheral blood, collected on day 0 of AZD1222 vaccination. The clonotype originates from an adult in good health.

CDR3 DNA sequence: TGTGCCAGCAGTTTAATCGGGGTGGCAGCTTTCTTT. Translating it yields CASSLIGVAAFF. The gene calls are TRBV12-3 or TRBV12-4 and TRBJ1-1; unclear D gene. V was cut by 2 bases and J by 10 bases, with 11 bases left in between. The CDR3 loop spans 12 amino acids.